This entry features one T cell receptor beta chain sequence. Assay: immunoSEQ multiplex PCR; the TCRdb copy retains only in-frame clones and omits some. Found here are around 30,000 clones, 87% of them singletons; the top ten hold roughly 10%. This sample stems from a study of T cell changes during pregnancy in multiple sclerosis. This specimen consisted of CD8+ T cells from peripheral blood mononuclear cells, obtained in the first trimester of pregnancy. This receptor was identified in a female donor with multiple sclerosis, enrolled in a pregnancy study.

The CDR3 nucleotides are TGTGCCTGGTTGTTTTCTAGCGGATCCTACAATGAGCAGTTCTTC. This translates into CAWLFSSGSYNEQFF. The chain is built from TRBV30 and TRBJ2-1; TRBD2 matches 7 bases. The V gene's germline CDR1 is GTSNPN and CDR2 SVGIG (reference sequence). V trimming: 5 bases; J trimming: 1 base; junction bases outside the gene matches: 8. This CDR3 contains 15 residues. The variable domain in full, with the rest retrieved from reference TRBV30 and TRBJ2-1, is SQTIHQWPATLVQPVGSPLSLECTVEGTSNPNLYWYRQAAGRGLQLLFYSVGIGQISSEVPQNLSASRPQDRQFILSSKKLLLSDSGFYLCAWLFSSGSYNEQFFGPGTRLTVL.